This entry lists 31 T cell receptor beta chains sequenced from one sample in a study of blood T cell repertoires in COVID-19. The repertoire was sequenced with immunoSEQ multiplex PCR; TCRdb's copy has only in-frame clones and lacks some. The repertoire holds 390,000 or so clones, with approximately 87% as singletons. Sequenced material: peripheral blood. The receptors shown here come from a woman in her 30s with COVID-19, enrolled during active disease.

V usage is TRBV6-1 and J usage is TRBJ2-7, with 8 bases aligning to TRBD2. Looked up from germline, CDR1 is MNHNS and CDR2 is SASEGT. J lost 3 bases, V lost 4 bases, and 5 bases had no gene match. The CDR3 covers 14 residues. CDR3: CASSVAGRGYEQYF. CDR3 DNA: TGTGCCAGCAGTGTAGCGGGAAGGGGCTACGAGCAGTACTTC.

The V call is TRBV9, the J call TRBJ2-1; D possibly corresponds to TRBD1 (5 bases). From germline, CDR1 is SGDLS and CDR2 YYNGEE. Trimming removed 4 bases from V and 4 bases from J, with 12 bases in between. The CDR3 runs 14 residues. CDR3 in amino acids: CASSPRAGYNEQFF. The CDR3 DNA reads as TGTGCCAGCAGCCCCAGGGCAGGGTACAATGAGCAGTTCTTC.

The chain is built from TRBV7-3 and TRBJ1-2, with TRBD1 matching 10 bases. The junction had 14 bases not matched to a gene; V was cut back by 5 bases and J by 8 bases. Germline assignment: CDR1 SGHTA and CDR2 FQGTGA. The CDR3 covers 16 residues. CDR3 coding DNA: TGTGCCAGCAGCCCTGATTCCGGGACAGGGGTGGAAGGCTACACCTTC. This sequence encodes CASSPDSGTGVEGYTF. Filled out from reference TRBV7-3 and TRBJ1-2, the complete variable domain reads GAGVSQTPSNKVTEKGKYVELRCDPISGHTALYWYRQSLGQGPEFLIYFQGTGAADDSGLPNDRFFAVRPEGSVSTLKIQRTERGDSAVYLCASSPDSGTGVEGYTFGSGTRLTVV.

CDR3 protein: CASGQGPDQPQHF. The CDR3 region has the DNA TGTGCCAGCGGACAGGGCCCCGATCAGCCCCAGCATTTT. The chain recombines TRBV28 with TRBJ1-5, with 8 nucleotides matching TRBD1. Germline CDR1 and CDR2: MDHEN and SYDVKM. CDR3 length equals 13 residues. V was clipped by 8 bases and J by 5 bases; unmatched bases: 5.

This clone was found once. The CDR3 DNA reads as TGCAGCGTTGACGGCAGCGGGAGAGGGGACAATGAGCAGTTCTTC. Amino acid sequence: CSVDGSGRGDNEQFF. V and J are TRBV29-1 and TRBJ2-1, with 8 bases matching TRBD2. This CDR3 has 15 amino acids. The junction had 9 bases not matched to a gene; V was cut back by 3 bases and J by 5 bases. Germline lookup yields CDR1 SQVTM and CDR2 ANQGSEA.

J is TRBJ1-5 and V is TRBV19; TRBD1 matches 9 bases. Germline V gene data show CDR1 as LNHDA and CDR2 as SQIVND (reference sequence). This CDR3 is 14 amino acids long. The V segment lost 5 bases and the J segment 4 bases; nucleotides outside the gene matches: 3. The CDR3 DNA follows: TGTGCCAGTAGTCAGACAGGGGGGAATCAGCCCCAGCATTTT. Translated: CASSQTGGNQPQHF.

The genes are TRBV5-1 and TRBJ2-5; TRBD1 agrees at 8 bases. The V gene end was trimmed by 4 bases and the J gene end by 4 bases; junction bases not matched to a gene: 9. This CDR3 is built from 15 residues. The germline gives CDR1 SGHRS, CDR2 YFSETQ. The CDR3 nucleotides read TGCGCCAGCAGCGTGGGACAGGTCGCGCGAGAGACCCAGTACTTC. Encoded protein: CASSVGQVARETQYF. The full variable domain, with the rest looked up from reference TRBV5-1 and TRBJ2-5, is KAGVTQTPRYLIKTRGQQVTLSCSPISGHRSVSWYQQTPGQGLQFLFEYFSETQRNKGNFPGRFSGRQFSNSRSEMNVSTLELGDSALYLCASSVGQVARETQYFGPGTRLLVL.

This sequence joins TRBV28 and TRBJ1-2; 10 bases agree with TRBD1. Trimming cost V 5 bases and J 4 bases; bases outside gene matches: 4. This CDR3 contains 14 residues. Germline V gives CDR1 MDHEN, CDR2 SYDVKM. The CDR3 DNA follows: TGTGCCAGCAGTCCGACAGGGGGCGTCTATGGCTACACCTTC. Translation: CASSPTGGVYGYTF.

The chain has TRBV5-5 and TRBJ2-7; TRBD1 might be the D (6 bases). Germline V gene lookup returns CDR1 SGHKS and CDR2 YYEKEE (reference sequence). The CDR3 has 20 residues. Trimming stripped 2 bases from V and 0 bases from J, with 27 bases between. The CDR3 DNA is TGTGCCAGCAGCTTAGGTATATCAACAGAGCAGGGGCTAAGCTCCTACGAGCAGTACTTC. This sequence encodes CASSLGISTEQGLSSYEQYF.

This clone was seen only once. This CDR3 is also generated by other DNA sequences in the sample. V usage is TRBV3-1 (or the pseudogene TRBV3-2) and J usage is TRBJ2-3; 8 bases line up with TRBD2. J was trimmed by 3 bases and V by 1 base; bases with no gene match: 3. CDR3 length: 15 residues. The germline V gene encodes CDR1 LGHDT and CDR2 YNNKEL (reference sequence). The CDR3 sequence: CASSQGGGRTDTQYF. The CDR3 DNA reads TGTGCCAGCAGCCAAGGCGGGGGGAGGACAGATACGCAGTATTTT.

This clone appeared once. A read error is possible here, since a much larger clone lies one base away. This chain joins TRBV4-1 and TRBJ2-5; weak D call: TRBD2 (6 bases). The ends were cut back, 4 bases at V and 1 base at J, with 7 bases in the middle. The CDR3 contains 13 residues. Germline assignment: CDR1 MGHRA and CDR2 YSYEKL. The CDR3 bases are TGCGCCAGCAGCCGGGACTTCCAAGAGACCCAGTACTTC. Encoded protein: CASSRDFQETQYF.

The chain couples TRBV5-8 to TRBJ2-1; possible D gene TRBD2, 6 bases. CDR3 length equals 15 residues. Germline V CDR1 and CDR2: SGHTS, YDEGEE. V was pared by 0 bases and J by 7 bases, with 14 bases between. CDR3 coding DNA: TGTGCCAGCAGCTTGGCGGGAGTGGGTAGGAATGAGCAGTTCTTC. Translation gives CASSLAGVGRNEQFF.

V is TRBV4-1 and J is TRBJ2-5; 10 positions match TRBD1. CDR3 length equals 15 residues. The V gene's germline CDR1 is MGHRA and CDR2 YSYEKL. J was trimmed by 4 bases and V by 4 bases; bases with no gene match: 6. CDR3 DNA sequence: TGCGCCAGCAGCCGACCCGGACAGGGGGGAGAGACCCAGTACTTC. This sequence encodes CASSRPGQGGETQYF.

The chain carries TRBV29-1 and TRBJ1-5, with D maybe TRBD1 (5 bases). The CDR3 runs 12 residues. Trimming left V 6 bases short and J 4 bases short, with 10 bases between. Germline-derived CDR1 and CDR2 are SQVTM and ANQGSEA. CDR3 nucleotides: TGCAGCGTGGGGACTGCTAATCAGCCCCAGCATTTT. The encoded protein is CSVGTANQPQHF.

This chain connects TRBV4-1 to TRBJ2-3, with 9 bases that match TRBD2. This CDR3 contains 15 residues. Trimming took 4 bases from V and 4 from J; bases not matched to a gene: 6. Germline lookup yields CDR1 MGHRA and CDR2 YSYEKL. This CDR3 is CASSLISGSPDTQYF. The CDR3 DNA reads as TGCGCCAGCAGCCTTATTAGCGGGAGTCCAGATACGCAGTATTTT.

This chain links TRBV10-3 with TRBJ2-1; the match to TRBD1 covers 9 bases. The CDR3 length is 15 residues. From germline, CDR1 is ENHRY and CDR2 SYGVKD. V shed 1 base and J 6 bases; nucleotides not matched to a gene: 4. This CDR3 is CAISELGQGPNEQFF. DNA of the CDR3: TGTGCCATCAGTGAGTTGGGACAGGGACCCAATGAGCAGTTCTTC.

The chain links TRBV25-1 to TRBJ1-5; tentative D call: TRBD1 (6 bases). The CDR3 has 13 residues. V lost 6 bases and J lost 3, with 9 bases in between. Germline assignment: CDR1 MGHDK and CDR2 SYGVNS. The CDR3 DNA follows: TGTGCCAGCAGCCGGGACAACAATCAGCCCCAGCATTTT. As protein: CASSRDNNQPQHF.

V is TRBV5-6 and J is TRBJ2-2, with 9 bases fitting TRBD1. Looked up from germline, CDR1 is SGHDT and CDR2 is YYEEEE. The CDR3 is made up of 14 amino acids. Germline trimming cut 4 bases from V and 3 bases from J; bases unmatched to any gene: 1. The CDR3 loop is CASSRTGDTGELFF. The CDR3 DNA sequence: TGTGCCAGCAGCCGGACAGGGGACACCGGGGAGCTGTTTTTT.

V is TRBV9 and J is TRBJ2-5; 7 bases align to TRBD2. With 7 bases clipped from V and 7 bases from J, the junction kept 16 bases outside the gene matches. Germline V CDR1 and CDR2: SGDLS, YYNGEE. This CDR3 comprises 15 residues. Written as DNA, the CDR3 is TGTGCCAGCGGGAGGGCTAGCGGAAGTTCGGGGACCCAGTACTTC. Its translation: CASGRASGSSGTQYF.

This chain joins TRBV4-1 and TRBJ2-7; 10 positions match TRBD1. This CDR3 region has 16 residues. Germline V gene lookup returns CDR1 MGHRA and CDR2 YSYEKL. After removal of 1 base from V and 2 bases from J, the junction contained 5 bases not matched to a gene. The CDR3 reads CASSQGSGTGAYEQYF. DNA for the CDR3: TGCGCCAGCAGCCAAGGTTCCGGGACAGGGGCCTACGAGCAGTACTTC.

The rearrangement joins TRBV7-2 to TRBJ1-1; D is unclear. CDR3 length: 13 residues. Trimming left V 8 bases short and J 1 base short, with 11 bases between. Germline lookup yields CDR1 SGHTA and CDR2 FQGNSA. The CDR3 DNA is TGTGCCAGCGGGAGGCAGCCGAACACTGAAGCTTTCTTT. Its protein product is CASGRQPNTEAFF.

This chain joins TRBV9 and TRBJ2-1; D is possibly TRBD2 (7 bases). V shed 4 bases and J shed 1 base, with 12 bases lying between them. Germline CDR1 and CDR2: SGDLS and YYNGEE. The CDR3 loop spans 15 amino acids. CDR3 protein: CASSPRGASYNEQFF. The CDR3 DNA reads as TGTGCCAGCAGCCCCCGGGGGGCATCCTACAATGAGCAGTTCTTC.

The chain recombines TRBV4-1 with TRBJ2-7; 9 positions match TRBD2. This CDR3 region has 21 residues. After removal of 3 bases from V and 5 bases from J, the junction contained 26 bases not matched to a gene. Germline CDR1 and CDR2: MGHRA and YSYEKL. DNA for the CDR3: TGCGCCAGCAGCCATCCCGCCCTCTCTAGCGGGAAGGTTGCCCAGGCCCACGAGCAGTACTTC. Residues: CASSHPALSSGKVAQAHEQYF.

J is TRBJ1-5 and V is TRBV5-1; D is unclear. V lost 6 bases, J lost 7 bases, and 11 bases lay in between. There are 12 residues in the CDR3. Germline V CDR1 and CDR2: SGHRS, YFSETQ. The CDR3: CASIERRQPQHF. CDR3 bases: TGCGCCAGCATCGAGAGGCGGCAGCCCCAGCATTTT.

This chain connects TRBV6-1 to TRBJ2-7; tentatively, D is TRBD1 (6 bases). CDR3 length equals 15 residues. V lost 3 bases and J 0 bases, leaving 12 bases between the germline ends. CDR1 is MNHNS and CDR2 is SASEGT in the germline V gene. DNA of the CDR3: TGTGCCAGCAGTGAGGCCCAGGGGTCCTCCTACGAGCAGTACTTC. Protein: CASSEAQGSSYEQYF.

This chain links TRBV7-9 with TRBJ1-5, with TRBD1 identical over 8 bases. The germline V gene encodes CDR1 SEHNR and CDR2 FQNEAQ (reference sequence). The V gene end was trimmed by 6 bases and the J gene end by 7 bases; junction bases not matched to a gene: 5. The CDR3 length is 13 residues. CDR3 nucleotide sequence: TGTGCCAGCAGTCAGGACAGGGAACAGCCCCAGCATTTT. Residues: CASSQDREQPQHF.

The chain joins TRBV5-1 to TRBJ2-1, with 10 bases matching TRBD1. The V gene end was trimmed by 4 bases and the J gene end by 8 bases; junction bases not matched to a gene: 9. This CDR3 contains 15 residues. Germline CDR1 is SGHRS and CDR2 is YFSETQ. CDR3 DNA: TGCGCCAGCAGCCTATGGGACAGGGGCAGCGATGAGCAGTTCTTC. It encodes CASSLWDRGSDEQFF.

CDR3 sequence: CASSPSGRAQNEQFF. The CDR3 region has the DNA TGTGCCAGCTCACCAAGCGGGAGGGCCCAGAATGAGCAGTTCTTC. V gene TRBV18 combines with J gene TRBJ2-1; 10 bases are a match to TRBD2. The CDR3 length is 15 residues. Germline lookup yields CDR1 KGHSH and CDR2 LQKENI. The junction had 5 bases not matched to a gene; V was cut back by 2 bases and J by 7 bases.

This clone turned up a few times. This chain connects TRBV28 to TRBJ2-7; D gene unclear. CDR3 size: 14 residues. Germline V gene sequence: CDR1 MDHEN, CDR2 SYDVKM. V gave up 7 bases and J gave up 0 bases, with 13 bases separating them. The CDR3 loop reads CASTTSILSYEQYF. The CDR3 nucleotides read TGTGCCAGCACAACTTCGATCCTCTCCTACGAGCAGTACTTC.

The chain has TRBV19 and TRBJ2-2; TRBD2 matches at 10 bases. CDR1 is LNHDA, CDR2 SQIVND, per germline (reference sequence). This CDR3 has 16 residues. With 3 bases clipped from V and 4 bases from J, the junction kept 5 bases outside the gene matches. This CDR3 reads CASSILSGGGTGELFF. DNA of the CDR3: TGTGCCAGTAGTATTCTAAGCGGGGGGGGCACCGGGGAGCTGTTTTTT.

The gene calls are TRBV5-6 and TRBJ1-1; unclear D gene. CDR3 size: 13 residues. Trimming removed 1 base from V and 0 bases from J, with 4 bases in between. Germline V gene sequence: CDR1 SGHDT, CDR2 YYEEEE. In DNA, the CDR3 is TGTGCCAGCAGCTTGAACATGAACACTGAAGCTTTCTTT. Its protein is CASSLNMNTEAFF.